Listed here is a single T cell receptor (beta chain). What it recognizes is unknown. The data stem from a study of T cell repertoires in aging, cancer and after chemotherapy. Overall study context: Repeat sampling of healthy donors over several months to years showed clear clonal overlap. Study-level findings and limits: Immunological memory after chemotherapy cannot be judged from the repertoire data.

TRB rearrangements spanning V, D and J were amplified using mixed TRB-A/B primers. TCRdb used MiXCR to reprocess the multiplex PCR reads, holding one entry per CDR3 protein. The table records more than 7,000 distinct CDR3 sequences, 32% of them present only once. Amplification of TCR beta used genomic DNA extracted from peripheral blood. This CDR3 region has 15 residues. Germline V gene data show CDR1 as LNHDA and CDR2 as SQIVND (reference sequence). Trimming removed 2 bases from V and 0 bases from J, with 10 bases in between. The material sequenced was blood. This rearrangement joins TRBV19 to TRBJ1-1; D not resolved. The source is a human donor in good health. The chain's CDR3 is CASSIQNFMNTEAFF. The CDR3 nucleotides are TGTGCCAGTAGTATACAGAATTTCATGAACACTGAAGCTTTCTTT.